The sequence of this T cell receptor beta chain was determined in a study of T cell repertoires in cytomegalovirus infection. One entry per CDR3 protein results from TCRdb running MiXCR on the reads. The table has about 490,000 distinct CDR3 sequences, roughly 12% seen once; the top ten hold roughly 10%. There are a few counts of this clonotype. Its target is not known. The study's findings and limits: Accumulated public TCR beta family frequency recognized individuals carrying CMV together with the relevant HLA.

V dropped 1 base and J dropped 5; count of bases not matched to a gene: 6. The CDR3 covers 17 residues. The source of this sequence is a human donor in good health (CMV status not recorded). Some clones in this sample may be carry-over from other donors' samples. The sequencing input was PBMCs. The chain employs TRBV12-3 or TRBV12-4 and TRBJ2-2; 11 bases align to TRBD2. The CDR3 spells CASSLVGTSGDTGELFF. DNA for the CDR3: TGTGCCAGCAGTTTAGTGGGGACTAGCGGAGATACCGGGGAGCTGTTTTTT.